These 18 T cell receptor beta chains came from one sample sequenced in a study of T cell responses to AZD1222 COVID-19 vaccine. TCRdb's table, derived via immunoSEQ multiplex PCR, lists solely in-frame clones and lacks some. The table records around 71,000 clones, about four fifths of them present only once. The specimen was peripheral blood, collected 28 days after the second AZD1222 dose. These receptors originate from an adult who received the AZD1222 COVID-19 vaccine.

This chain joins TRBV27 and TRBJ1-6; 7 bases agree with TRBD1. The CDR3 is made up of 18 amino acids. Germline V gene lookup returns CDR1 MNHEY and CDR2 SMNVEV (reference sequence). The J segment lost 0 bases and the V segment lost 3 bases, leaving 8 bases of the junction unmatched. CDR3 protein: CASSLFVRDSSYNSPLHF. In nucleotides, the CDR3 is TGTGCCAGCAGTTTGTTCGTCAGGGACAGCTCCTATAATTCACCCCTCCACTTT.

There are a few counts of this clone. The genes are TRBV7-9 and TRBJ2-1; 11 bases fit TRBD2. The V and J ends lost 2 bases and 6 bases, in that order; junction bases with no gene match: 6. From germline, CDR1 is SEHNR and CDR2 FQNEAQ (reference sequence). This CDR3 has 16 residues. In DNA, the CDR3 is TGTGCCAGCAGCTTACCTCGTAGCGGGGGGGGCAATGAGCAGTTCTTC. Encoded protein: CASSLPRSGGGNEQFF.

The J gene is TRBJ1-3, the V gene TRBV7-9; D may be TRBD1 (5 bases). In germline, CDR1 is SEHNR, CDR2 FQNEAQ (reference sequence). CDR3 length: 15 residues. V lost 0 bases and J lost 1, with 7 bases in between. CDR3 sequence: CASSLARGSGNTIYF. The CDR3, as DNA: TGTGCCAGCAGCTTAGCTCGGGGGTCTGGAAACACCATATATTTT.

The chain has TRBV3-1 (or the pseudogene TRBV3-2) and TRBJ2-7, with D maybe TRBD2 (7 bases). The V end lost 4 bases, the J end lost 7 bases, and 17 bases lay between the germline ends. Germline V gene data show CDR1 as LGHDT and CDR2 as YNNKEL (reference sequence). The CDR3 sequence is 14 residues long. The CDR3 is CASSPNGGLGEQYF. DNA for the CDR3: TGTGCCAGCAGCCCGAACGGGGGGCTGGGGGAGCAGTACTTC.

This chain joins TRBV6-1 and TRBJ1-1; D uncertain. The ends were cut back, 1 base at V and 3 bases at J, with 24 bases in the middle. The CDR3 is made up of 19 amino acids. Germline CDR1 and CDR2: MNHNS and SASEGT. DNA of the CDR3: TGTGCCAGCAGTGAAGGCCTACTGCAGTCTCCTGAGGGTCACACTGAAGCTTTCTTT. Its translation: CASSEGLLQSPEGHTEAFF.

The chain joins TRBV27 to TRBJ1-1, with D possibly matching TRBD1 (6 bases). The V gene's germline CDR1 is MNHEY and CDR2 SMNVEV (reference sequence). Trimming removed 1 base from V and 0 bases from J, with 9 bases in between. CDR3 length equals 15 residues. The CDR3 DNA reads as TGTGCCAGCAGTTTATATCAGGGGATGAACACTGAAGCTTTCTTT. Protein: CASSLYQGMNTEAFF.

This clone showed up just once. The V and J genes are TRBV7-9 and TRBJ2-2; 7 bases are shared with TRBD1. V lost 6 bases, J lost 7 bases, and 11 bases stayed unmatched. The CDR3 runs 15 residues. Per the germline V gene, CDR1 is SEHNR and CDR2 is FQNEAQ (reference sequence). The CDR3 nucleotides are TGTGCCAGCAGATCCGAGCGAGGGGGCCTCGGGGAGCTGTTTTTT. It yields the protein CASRSERGGLGELFF.

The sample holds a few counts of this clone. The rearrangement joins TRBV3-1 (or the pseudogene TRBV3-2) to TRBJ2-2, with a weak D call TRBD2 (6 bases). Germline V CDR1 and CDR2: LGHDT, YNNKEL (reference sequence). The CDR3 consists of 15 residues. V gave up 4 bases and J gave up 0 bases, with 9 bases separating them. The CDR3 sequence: CASSPERANTGELFF. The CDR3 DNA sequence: TGTGCCAGCAGCCCCGAGCGGGCGAACACCGGGGAGCTGTTTTTT.

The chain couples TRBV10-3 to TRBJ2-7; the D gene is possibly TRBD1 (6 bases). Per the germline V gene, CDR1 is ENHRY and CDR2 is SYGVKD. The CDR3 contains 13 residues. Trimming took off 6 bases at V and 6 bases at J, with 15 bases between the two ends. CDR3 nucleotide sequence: TGTGCCATCAGGGGGGATGACAGGATCGAGCAGTACTTC. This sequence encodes CAIRGDDRIEQYF.

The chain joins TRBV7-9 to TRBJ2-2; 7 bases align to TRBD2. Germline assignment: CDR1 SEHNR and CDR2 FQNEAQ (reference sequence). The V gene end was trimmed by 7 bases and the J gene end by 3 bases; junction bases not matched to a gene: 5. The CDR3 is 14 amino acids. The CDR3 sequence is CASKYGGYTGELFF. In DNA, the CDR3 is TGTGCCAGCAAATACGGGGGGTACACCGGGGAGCTGTTTTTT.

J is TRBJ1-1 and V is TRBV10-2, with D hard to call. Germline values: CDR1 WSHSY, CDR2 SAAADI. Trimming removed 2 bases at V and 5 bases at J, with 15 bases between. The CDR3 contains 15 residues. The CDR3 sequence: CASSERAGVDTEAFF. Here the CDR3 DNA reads TGCGCCAGCAGTGAGAGGGCGGGAGTGGATACTGAAGCTTTCTTT.

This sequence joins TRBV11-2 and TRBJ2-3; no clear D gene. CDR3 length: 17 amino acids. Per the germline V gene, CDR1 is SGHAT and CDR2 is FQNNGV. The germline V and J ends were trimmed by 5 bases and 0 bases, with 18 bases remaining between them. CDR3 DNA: TGTGCCAGCAGCCGTAGTAAATACAGCCAAAGCACAGATACGCAGTATTTT. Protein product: CASSRSKYSQSTDTQYF.

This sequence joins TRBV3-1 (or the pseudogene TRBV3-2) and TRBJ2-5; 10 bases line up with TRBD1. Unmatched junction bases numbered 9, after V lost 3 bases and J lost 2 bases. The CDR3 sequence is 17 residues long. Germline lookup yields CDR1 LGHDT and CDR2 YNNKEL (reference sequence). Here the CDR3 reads CASSQQGQGPNQETQYF. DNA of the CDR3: TGTGCCAGCAGCCAGCAGGGACAGGGGCCTAATCAAGAGACCCAGTACTTC.

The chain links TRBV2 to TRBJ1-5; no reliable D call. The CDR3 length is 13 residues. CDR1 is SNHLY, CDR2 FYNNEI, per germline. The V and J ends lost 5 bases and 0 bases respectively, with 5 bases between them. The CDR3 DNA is TGTGCCAGCAGTCCGCCTAGCAATCAGCCCCAGCATTTT. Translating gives CASSPPSNQPQHF.

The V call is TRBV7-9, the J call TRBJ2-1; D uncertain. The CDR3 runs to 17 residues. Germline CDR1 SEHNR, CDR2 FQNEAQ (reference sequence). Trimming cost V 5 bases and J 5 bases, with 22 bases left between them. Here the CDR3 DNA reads TGTGCCAGCAGCCGACTGCCCAAGGGCGGTGAGGACAATGAGCAGTTCTTC. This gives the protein CASSRLPKGGEDNEQFF.

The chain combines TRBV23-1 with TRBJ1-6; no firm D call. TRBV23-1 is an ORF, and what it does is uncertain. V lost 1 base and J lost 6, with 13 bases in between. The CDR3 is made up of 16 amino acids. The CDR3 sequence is CASSQLRAELNSPLHF. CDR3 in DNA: TGCGCCAGCAGTCAATTAAGAGCAGAACTTAATTCACCCCTCCACTTT.

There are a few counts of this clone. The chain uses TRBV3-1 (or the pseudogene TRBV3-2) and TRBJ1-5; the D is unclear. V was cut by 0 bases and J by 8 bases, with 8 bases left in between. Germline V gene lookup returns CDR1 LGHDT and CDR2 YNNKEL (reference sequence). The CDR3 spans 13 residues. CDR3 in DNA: TGTGCCAGCAGCCAAGACAGAGGGAAGCCCCAGCATTTT. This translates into CASSQDRGKPQHF.

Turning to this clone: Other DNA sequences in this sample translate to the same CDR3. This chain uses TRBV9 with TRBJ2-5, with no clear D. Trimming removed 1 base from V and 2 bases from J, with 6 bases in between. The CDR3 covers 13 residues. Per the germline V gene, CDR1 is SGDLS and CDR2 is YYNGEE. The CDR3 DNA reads TGTGCCAGCAGCGTAAGTGGGCAAGAGACCCAGTACTTC. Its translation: CASSVSGQETQYF.